One and the same sample provided the 3 T cell receptor beta chains below, sequenced in a study of naive and memory T cell subsets listed by TCRdb under 2017. The library was built by means of UMI-ligation and nested PCR. The run used an Illumina MiSeq. The beta constant-region primer consisted of an equimolar mixture of two oligonucleotides that together covered TRBC1 and TRBC2. The public reads were quality trimmed at Q25 with fastp and then assembled into clones with MiXCR by TCRdb, keeping productive beta chains. Entries that share a CDR3 protein sequence are merged under the most common genes and DNA. The sample table holds 89,000 or so distinct CDR3 sequences, of which around 13% were seen once. The ten largest clones take up roughly 0.9% of the sample. Sequenced: central memory CD4+ T cells from blood. The intended sense of this specimen's cell subset or site label: central memory, CD45RA- CD27+. The receptors come from a human donor in good health.

The V call is TRBV18, the J call TRBJ1-2, with 7 nucleotides matching TRBD1. Germline V gene data show CDR1 as KGHSH and CDR2 as LQKENI. The V gene end was trimmed by 3 bases and the J gene end by 7 bases; junction bases not matched to a gene: 8. There are 14 residues in the CDR3. The CDR3 reads CASSPRQGESGYTF. The CDR3 DNA is TGTGCCAGCTCACCCCGACAGGGCGAGAGTGGCTACACCTTC.

The sample holds a few counts of this clonotype. A read error may produce the germline difference seen at one junction end. The chain uses TRBV3-1 and TRBJ2-2; 12 bases are a match to TRBD1. The CDR3 contains 19 residues. In germline, CDR1 is LGHDT, CDR2 YNNKEL (reference sequence). The CDR3, as DNA: TGTGCCAGCAGCCCCGCGTTGGGACAGGGGGCCCCGAAGACCGGGGAGCTGTTTTTT. Its translation: CASSPALGQGAPKTGELFF.

The chain combines TRBV10-3 with TRBJ2-2; no definite D call. V dropped 4 bases and J dropped 7 bases, with 7 bases sitting between them. The V gene's germline CDR1 is ENHRY and CDR2 SYGVKD. This CDR3 comprises 12 residues. The CDR3 region is CAISVISGELFF. The CDR3 DNA follows: TGTGCCATCAGTGTAATCAGCGGGGAGCTGTTTTTT.